One TCR beta chain is described in this entry. The antigen is undetermined. The data belong to a study of cytomegalovirus exposure and HLA in healthy donors. Study overall: In terms of ancestry, the Caucasian-associated cluster contained roughly 81% of the approximately 400 genotyped donors. Study-wide points: It was approximately 170 TCR beta chains that were listed as cytomegalovirus-associated.

V lost 3 bases and J lost 6; bases outside the gene matches: 10. Germline V gene sequence: CDR1 MGHRA, CDR2 YSYEKL. This CDR3 is 16 amino acids long. Primers for the PCR totalled 60 Vbeta and 13 Jbeta. Profiling relied on immunoSEQ multiplex PCR, and the TCRdb table lists in-frame clones only, not all of them. The repertoire holds about 160,000 clones, approximately 80% seen once, with nearly 6.5% in the top ten. Sequences were obtained from PBMCs. This sequence was found in a man aged 45-65 years in good health and CMV-seropositive. The chain is built from TRBV4-1 and TRBJ1-5; 8 nucleotides agree with TRBD1. CDR3 DNA: TGCGCCAGCAGCCACCTCGACAGGGGTCACGGTCAGCCCCAGCATTTT. This sequence encodes CASSHLDRGHGQPQHF.